The sequence of this T cell receptor (beta chain) was determined in a study of cytomegalovirus exposure and HLA in healthy donors. Details on this clone: Its antigen is still unknown.

The V end was cut by 0 bases, the J end by 5 bases, with 8 bases between. The CDR3 is 13 residues long. CDR1 and CDR2 (germline): SGDLS, YYNGEE. Broader study findings: Reported results showed that the classifier diagnosed cytomegalovirus status with high specificity and sensitivity. Researchers left out some V segments, among them TRBV6-2 and TRBV6-3, as indistinguishable. Further analysis was carried out later, and it showed several of the most significant clusters appearing linked to common viral pathogens.

PCR involved 60 Vbeta and 13 Jbeta primers. Repertoires were generated with immunoSEQ multiplex PCR, while TCRdb's copy carries only in-frame clones and drops some. The sample contains over 95,000 clones, approximately 80% of which appear only once. The material sequenced was PBMCs. The receptor was derived from a man between 40 and 49 years old in good health and CMV-seronegative. V usage is TRBV9 and J usage is TRBJ2-5; D not resolved. Here the CDR3 DNA reads TGTGCCAGCAGCGTAGGAGGTTTGGAGACCCAGTACTTC. Its protein is CASSVGGLETQYF.